A single sample is the source of the 30 T cell receptor beta chains below, sequenced in a study of T cell responses to AZD1222 COVID-19 vaccine. Sequencing was performed with immunoSEQ multiplex PCR; in TCRdb, only in-frame clones are kept and a portion is missing. The data contain 75,000 to 85,000 clones, more than 60% of them singletons. Here the sequenced sample was peripheral blood, taken 28 days after the second dose of the MenACWY control vaccine. The receptors originated from an adult who received the MenACWY meningococcal vaccine as a control.

The V gene is TRBV18, the J gene TRBJ1-2; weak D call: TRBD1 (5 bases). In germline, CDR1 is KGHSH, CDR2 LQKENI. The CDR3 loop spans 14 amino acids. V lost 1 base to trimming and J lost 8 bases, with 14 bases between them. This CDR3 is CASSPREGAEGYTF. Here the CDR3 DNA reads TGTGCCAGCTCACCACGAGAAGGGGCGGAGGGCTACACCTTC.

CDR3 sequence: CASSPREGGGYTF. In DNA, the CDR3 is TGTGCCAGCAGTCCCCGGGAGGGCGGGGGCTACACCTTC. The V gene is TRBV27, the J gene TRBJ1-2, with D unresolved. This CDR3 comprises 13 residues. The germline gives CDR1 MNHEY, CDR2 SMNVEV (reference sequence). V was clipped by 5 bases and J by 8 bases, with 15 bases between them.

CDR3 sequence: CASRVDRDRAETQYF. The DNA for the CDR3 is TGTGCCAGCAGGGTGGACCGGGACAGGGCGGAGACCCAGTACTTC. V usage is TRBV6-5 and J usage is TRBJ2-5; the match to TRBD1 covers 9 bases. The CDR3 spans 15 residues. After removal of 6 bases from V and 5 bases from J, the junction contained 10 bases not matched to a gene. Germline V CDR1 and CDR2: MNHEY, SVGAGI.

This chain links TRBV7-9 with TRBJ2-3; D assignment may be TRBD1 or TRBD2 (6 bases each). The CDR3 covers 15 residues. The V gene lost 7 bases and the J gene lost 2 bases, with 16 bases spanning the gap. In germline, CDR1 is SEHNR, CDR2 FQNEAQ (reference sequence). CDR3 nucleotides: TGTGCCAGCACCCTAGGTACGGGGGCCACAGATACGCAGTATTTT. Its translation is CASTLGTGATDTQYF.

J is TRBJ2-7 and V is TRBV5-6, with TRBD2 matching over 16 bases. Germline V gene lookup returns CDR1 SGHDT and CDR2 YYEEEE. This CDR3 spans 15 amino acids. V trimming: 4 bases; J trimming: 4 bases; junction bases outside the gene matches: 2. CDR3 region: CASSPGLAGGYEQYF. The CDR3 nucleotides are TGTGCCAGCAGCCCGGGACTAGCGGGGGGGTACGAGCAGTACTTC. Based on the CDR3 plus reference TRBV5-6 and TRBJ2-7, the full variable domain is DAGVTQSPTHLIKTRGQQVTLRCSPKSGHDTVSWYQQALGQGPQFIFQYYEEEERQRGNFPDRFSGHQFPNYSSELNVNALLLGDSALYLCASSPGLAGGYEQYFGPGTRLTVT.

This rearrangement joins TRBV9 to TRBJ1-5; D may be TRBD1 (6 bases). V lost 3 bases and J 4 bases, leaving 14 bases between the germline ends. The CDR3 consists of 15 residues. Germline V lookup: CDR1 SGDLS, CDR2 YYNGEE. The CDR3 is CASSEGQLTNQPQHF. The CDR3 DNA reads as TGTGCCAGCAGCGAGGGACAACTGACGAATCAGCCCCAGCATTTT.

The genes are TRBV3-1 (or the pseudogene TRBV3-2) and TRBJ2-5; the match to TRBD2 covers 7 bases. This CDR3 is built from 14 residues. V shed 3 bases, J shed 7 bases, and the junction held 8 bases outside the gene matches. Germline V gene data show CDR1 as LGHDT and CDR2 as YNNKEL (reference sequence). CDR3 in amino acids: CASSHEAGRGTQYF. The CDR3 nucleotides read TGTGCCAGCAGCCACGAAGCGGGGAGGGGGACCCAGTACTTC.

The genes are TRBV6-1 and TRBJ2-5; weak D call: TRBD2 (6 bases). V was clipped by 4 bases and J by 3 bases, with 21 bases between them. CDR3 length: 17 amino acids. CDR1 and CDR2 from the germline V gene are MNHNS and SASEGT. CDR3 in amino acids: CASSGPRVRGLEETQYF. The CDR3 DNA is TGTGCCAGCAGTGGTCCAAGGGTCCGGGGGTTAGAAGAGACCCAGTACTTC.

The chain has TRBV6-6 and TRBJ1-2, with 9 positions matching TRBD1. The CDR3 is made up of 11 amino acids. V shed 5 bases and J 12 bases; nucleotides not matched to a gene: 4. Germline V gives CDR1 MNHNY, CDR2 SVGAGI (reference sequence). As DNA, the CDR3 is TGTGCCAGCAGTGGGGACAGGGCCAACACCTTC. Amino acid sequence: CASSGDRANTF.

This clone was counted a few times. This chain's CDR3 is CASSLAGTAYGYTF. DNA for the CDR3: TGCGCCAGCAGCTTAGCCGGGACGGCCTATGGCTACACCTTC. The rearrangement links TRBV5-1 to TRBJ1-2; TRBD1 might be the D (5 bases). Per germline, CDR1 SGHRS and CDR2 YFSETQ. Trimming shortened V by 2 bases and J by 4 bases, and 12 bases separated the two germline ends. The length of the CDR3 is 14 residues.

The V call is TRBV6-5, the J call TRBJ1-1; 11 bases are shared with TRBD1. Germline lookup yields CDR1 MNHEY and CDR2 SVGAGI. V lost 5 bases to trimming and J lost 4 bases; unmatched junction nucleotides: 6. The CDR3 totals 15 residues. In DNA, the CDR3 is TGTGCCAGCAGTCGCGGGACAGGGGGAGGCACTGAAGCTTTCTTT. Protein: CASSRGTGGGTEAFF.

The chain is built from TRBV6-4 and TRBJ2-7; a possible D gene is TRBD1 (6 bases). Germline CDR1 MRHNA, CDR2 SNTAGT. The CDR3 has 15 amino acids. V was shortened by 4 bases and J by 3 bases, with 16 bases between the two germline ends. Here the CDR3 reads CASSGISGECYEQYF. The DNA of the CDR3 is TGTGCCAGCAGTGGTATATCAGGGGAATGCTACGAGCAGTACTTC.

V and J are TRBV6-5 and TRBJ1-5; possible D gene TRBD1, 6 bases. The germline V gene encodes CDR1 MNHEY and CDR2 SVGAGI. The CDR3 is 13 amino acids. V lost 11 bases and J lost 3, with 14 bases in between. The chain's CDR3 is CAVSQGNNQPQHF. CDR3 nucleotides: TGTGCCGTTTCACAGGGAAACAATCAGCCCCAGCATTTT.

This clone was seen a few times. The CDR3 spells CASSPTISYEQYF. As DNA, the CDR3 is TGTGCCAGCAGTCCGACAATTTCCTACGAGCAGTACTTC. The genes are TRBV27 and TRBJ2-7, with D uncertain. Trimming pared 5 bases from V and 1 base from J, leaving 9 bases between. This CDR3 is built from 13 residues. CDR1 is MNHEY, CDR2 SMNVEV, per germline (reference sequence).

V and J are TRBV30 and TRBJ2-1; D uncertain. Trimming took 0 bases from V and 9 from J, leaving 18 bases between them. Germline loops: CDR1 GTSNPN, CDR2 SVGIG (reference sequence). CDR3 length: 15 residues. The CDR3 DNA follows: TGTGCCTGGAGTGTCGCGGTGAACCTAGACGGTGAGCAGTTCTTC. This sequence encodes CAWSVAVNLDGEQFF.

This clone was detected only a few times. The V and J genes are TRBV3-1 (or the pseudogene TRBV3-2) and TRBJ1-1; 8 bases line up with TRBD1. The CDR3 runs to 13 residues. The V segment lost 4 bases and the J segment 10 bases; nucleotides outside the gene matches: 8. Germline CDR1 LGHDT, CDR2 YNNKEL (reference sequence). This CDR3 reads CASSLSGGPRAFF. In DNA, the CDR3 is TGTGCCAGCAGCCTCTCAGGGGGCCCGAGAGCTTTCTTT.

This clone showed up just a few times. The gene calls are TRBV4-2 and TRBJ1-4; D not resolved. Trimming took 4 bases from V and 8 from J, leaving 17 bases between them. Germline-derived CDR1 and CDR2 are LGHNA and YNFKEQ. The CDR3 is 15 residues long. CDR3 bases: TGTGCCAGCAGCCGTCGTGAGAGGCCTAGCGAAAAACTGTTTTTT. This encodes CASSRRERPSEKLFF.

This CDR3 is CASSYATGNTDTQYF. DNA of the CDR3: TGTGCCAGCAGTTACGCGACGGGTAACACAGATACGCAGTATTTT. The V call is TRBV6-5, the J call TRBJ2-3, with D unclear. Trimming cost V 2 bases and J 2 bases, with 11 bases left between them. This CDR3 is built from 15 residues. The germline CDR1 and CDR2 sequences are MNHEY and SVGAGI.

The chain recombines TRBV19 with TRBJ1-1; weak D call: TRBD1 (6 bases). Per the germline V gene, CDR1 is LNHDA and CDR2 is SQIVND (reference sequence). V shed 1 base and J shed 2 bases, with 11 bases lying between them. CDR3 length: 15 amino acids. CDR3: CASSIGGGRNTEAFF. The CDR3, as DNA: TGTGCCAGTAGTATAGGAGGGGGGAGAAACACTGAAGCTTTCTTT.

The sample holds one count of this clone. This chain links TRBV3-1 (or the pseudogene TRBV3-2) with TRBJ1-2, with D maybe TRBD1 (6 bases). CDR3 length: 14 residues. Germline assignment: CDR1 LGHDT and CDR2 YNNKEL (reference sequence). Trimming shortened V by 3 bases and J by 4 bases, and 12 bases separated the two germline ends. CDR3 sequence reads: CASSQELGAYGYTF. The CDR3 DNA reads as TGTGCCAGCAGCCAGGAGTTGGGGGCCTATGGCTACACCTTC.

The chain uses TRBV4-1 and TRBJ1-4; no clear D gene. Trimming left V 4 bases short and J 8 bases short, with 11 bases between. The CDR3 loop spans 13 amino acids. Germline loops: CDR1 MGHRA, CDR2 YSYEKL. CDR3 DNA: TGCGCCAGCAGCCTTTGGACTGGAGAAAAACTGTTTTTT. This encodes CASSLWTGEKLFF.

The V call is TRBV5-1, the J call TRBJ2-3; D not resolved. V dropped 0 bases and J dropped 4 bases, with 9 bases sitting between them. The CDR3 loop spans 14 amino acids. The germline CDR1 and CDR2 sequences are SGHRS and YFSETQ. The CDR3 sequence: CASSLEAYADTQYF. The CDR3 nucleotides are TGCGCCAGCAGCTTGGAGGCCTACGCAGATACGCAGTATTTT. Filled out from reference TRBV5-1 and TRBJ2-3, the complete variable domain reads KAGVTQTPRYLIKTRGQQVTLSCSPISGHRSVSWYQQTPGQGLQFLFEYFSETQRNKGNFPGRFSGRQFSNSRSEMNVSTLELGDSALYLCASSLEAYADTQYFGPGTRLTVL.

This chain connects TRBV6-6 to TRBJ1-2; D is undetermined. Trimming stripped 0 bases from V and 6 bases from J, with 5 bases between. Germline CDR1 reads MNHNY; CDR2 reads SVGAGI (reference sequence). The CDR3 length is 12 residues. Here the CDR3 DNA reads TGTGCCAGCAGTTACTCGACGGATGGCTACACCTTC. Translating gives CASSYSTDGYTF.

The rearrangement joins TRBV19 to TRBJ1-5, with D perhaps TRBD1 (6 bases). CDR1 LNHDA and CDR2 SQIVND come from the germline V gene (reference sequence). V was trimmed by 6 bases and J by 5 bases, leaving 14 bases between them. CDR3 size: 14 residues. The DNA for the CDR3 is TGTGCCAGTAGCTTCCGGACAGTGGATCAGCCCCAGCATTTT. Protein product: CASSFRTVDQPQHF.

The rearrangement joins TRBV7-6 to TRBJ1-6; maybe TRBD1 (5 bases). Looked up from germline, CDR1 is SGHVS and CDR2 is FNYEAQ. V was shortened by 5 bases and J by 7 bases, with 15 bases between the two germline ends. CDR3 length: 15 residues. The CDR3 DNA sequence: TGTGCCAGCAGCCTTAGACGGACACCAAATTCACCCCTCCACTTT. The encoded protein is CASSLRRTPNSPLHF.

The chain links TRBV7-3 to TRBJ2-6; D is uncertain. The CDR3 is made up of 15 amino acids. Germline loops: CDR1 SGHTA, CDR2 FQGTGA. V was pared by 5 bases and J by 3 bases, with 11 bases between. The CDR3 spells CASSRTGDGANVLTF. The CDR3 DNA is TGTGCCAGCAGCCGGACGGGCGATGGGGCCAACGTCCTGACTTTC.

The chain uses TRBV30 and TRBJ1-1, with 11 bases that match TRBD1. The CDR3 is 16 residues long. Germline V gene lookup returns CDR1 GTSNPN and CDR2 SVGIG (reference sequence). The ends lost 4 bases at V and 1 base at J; junction bases unmatched: 8. CDR3 in amino acids: CAWIRTGGAKNTEAFF. The CDR3 nucleotides read TGTGCCTGGATCCGGACAGGGGGCGCGAAGAACACTGAAGCTTTCTTT.

The chain has TRBV7-9 and TRBJ2-1; the D gene is possibly TRBD1 (5 bases). V lost 1 base to trimming and J lost 9 bases, with 10 bases between them. The germline CDR1 and CDR2 sequences are SEHNR and FQNEAQ (reference sequence). The CDR3 has 13 amino acids. The CDR3 here is CASSLGQPGEQFF. CDR3 nucleotide sequence: TGTGCCAGCAGCTTAGGACAGCCTGGTGAGCAGTTCTTC. The whole variable domain, filled in from reference TRBV7-9 and TRBJ2-1, reads DTGVSQNPRHKITKRGQNVTFRCDPISEHNRLYWYRQTLGQGPEFLTYFQNEAQLEKSRLLSDRFSAERPKGSFSTLEIQRTEQGDSAMYLCASSLGQPGEQFFGPGTRLTVL.

The chain couples TRBV7-2 to TRBJ1-2; no reliable D call. The CDR3 consists of 14 residues. The germline gives CDR1 SGHTA, CDR2 FQGNSA. Trimming pared 0 bases from V and 0 bases from J, leaving 5 bases between. The CDR3 reads CASSLALSNYGYTF. The CDR3 DNA sequence: TGTGCCAGCAGCTTAGCGCTATCTAACTATGGCTACACCTTC. Complete variable domain (other parts from reference TRBV7-2 and TRBJ1-2): GAGVSQSPSNKVTEKGKDVELRCDPISGHTALYWYRQSLGQGLEFLIYFQGNSAPDKSGLPSDRFSAERTGGSVSTLTIQRTQQEDSAVYLCASSLALSNYGYTFGSGTRLTVV.

V gene TRBV9 combines with J gene TRBJ2-7; no definite D call. CDR3 length: 14 amino acids. Germline V CDR1 and CDR2: SGDLS, YYNGEE. Between the trimmed V and J ends, which lost 2 bases and 0 bases, there was a span of 9 bases. The CDR3 DNA reads as TGTGCCAGCAGCGTCGCCAGCTCCTCCTACGAGCAGTACTTC. Its translation: CASSVASSSYEQYF. Filled out from reference TRBV9 and TRBJ2-7, the complete variable domain reads DSGVTQTPKHLITATGQRVTLRCSPRSGDLSVYWYQQSLDQGLQFLIQYYNGEERAKGNILERFSAQQFPDLHSELNLSSLELGDSALYFCASSVASSSYEQYFGPGTRLTVT.